This T cell receptor beta chain was documented in a study of blood T cell repertoires in COVID-19. CDR1 and CDR2 (germline): SGHTA, FQGNSA. This CDR3 region has 15 residues. V was pared by 0 bases and J by 0 bases, with 8 bases between. This clone was observed a handful of times. The method was immunoSEQ multiplex PCR; TCRdb's version includes in-frame clones alone and lacks a portion of them. This table holds some 180,000 clones, about 80% found once. J is TRBJ1-1 and V is TRBV7-2; a weak D match, TRBD1 (6 bases). This sequence was found in a man aged 60-69 years with acute or convalescent COVID-19. Input material: peripheral blood. CDR3 bases: TGTGCCAGCAGCTTAGCGGACAGTATGAACACTGAAGCTTTCTTT. Residues: CASSLADSMNTEAFF.